Sequencing of this T cell receptor beta chain was carried out in a study of metastatic and nonmetastatic thyroid tumors. No patient had received any treatment before thyroid surgery. The table lists this clone with a few counts. V shed 6 bases, J shed 6 bases, and the junction held 3 bases outside the gene matches. CDR1 LNHDA and CDR2 SQIVND come from the germline V gene (reference sequence). The CDR3 extends over 13 amino acids. TCRdb reprocessed the PCR reads via MiXCR. The sample includes approximately 32,000 clones, around 33% of them seen just once. The receptor comes from a female donor with papillary thyroid cancer or a benign thyroid nodule (not recorded which). Some clones in this sample may be carry-over from other donors' samples. The J gene is TRBJ2-3, the V gene TRBV19; 10 nucleotides agree with TRBD1. Material for sequencing was tumor tissue. CDR3 sequence reads: CASSMGQGDTQYF. The CDR3 DNA sequence: TGTGCCAGTAGCATGGGACAGGGGGATACGCAGTATTTT.